These T cell receptor beta chains were read from a single sample in a study of shared clonotypes between healthy human individuals. TCRdb keeps only in-frame clones here, not all; method: immunoSEQ multiplex PCR. In the table there are 650,000 to 700,000 clones, less than 95% of which are singletons. The specimen was memory CD8+ T cells from PBMCs. The source of these receptors is a man aged 18 to 30 in good health. Some clones in this sample may be carry-over from other donors' samples. The CDR3 runs from the conserved cysteine through the conserved F or W. The D gene is left open where the match is weak. Some rows have no size entry. The others give once, few or many, or a class for an expanded clone.

D gene	V gene	clone size	J gene	CDR3 protein	CDR3 DNA
TRBD1	TRBV7-9	NA	TRBJ1-5	CASSGGGDQPQHF	TGTGCCAGCAGCGGAGGGGGCGATCAGCCCCAGCATTTT
TRBD1	TRBV14	NA	TRBJ2-6	CASSQAGQGPANVLTF	TGTGCCAGCAGCCAAGCCGGACAGGGGCCGGCCAACGTCCTGACTTTC
TRBD2	TRBV7-9	NA	TRBJ2-7	CASSTTRGLAGAEQYF	TGTGCCAGCAGCACGACACGGGGACTAGCGGGAGCCGAGCAGTACTTC
TRBD2	TRBV29-1	NA	TRBJ2-3	CSAEGGDGTQYF	TGCAGCGCCGAGGGAGGGGACGGTACGCAGTATTTT
TRBD1	TRBV19	few	TRBJ1-5	CASSIPLKQGWGINQPQHF	TGTGCCAGTAGTATCCCACTAAAACAGGGGTGGGGAATCAATCAGCCCCAGCATTTT
TRBD1	TRBV11-2	once	TRBJ2-7	CASSYKTGTGGEYF	TGTGCCAGCAGCTATAAAACCGGGACAGGGGGGGAGTACTTC
NA	TRBV5-1	NA	TRBJ2-1	CASSGASRNEQFF	TGCGCCAGCAGCGGGGCTAGCCGCAATGAGCAGTTCTTC
TRBD1	TRBV7-9	NA	TRBJ2-7	CASSSEVGQGVYEQYF	TGTGCCAGCAGCTCCGAAGTGGGACAGGGTGTATACGAGCAGTACTTC
TRBD2	TRBV18	once	TRBJ2-1	CASSPVVRLAATEEQFF	TGTGCCAGCTCACCGGTGGTACGGCTAGCGGCTACTGAAGAGCAGTTCTTC
TRBD2	TRBV30	few	TRBJ2-1	CAGLFGLVSEQFF	TGTGCCGGACTTTTCGGACTAGTGAGTGAGCAGTTCTTC